One sample yielded the 13 T cell receptor beta chains listed below, sequenced in a study of T-cell memory formation after mild COVID-19. TCRdb independently ran MiXCR on the 5' RACE reads; one entry per CDR3 protein. The sample lists 350,000 to 500,000 distinct CDR3 sequences, under 20% seen once, with approximately 21% in the top ten. The specimen was PBMCs or a T cell subset sorted from them (not recorded which). These receptors came from a man younger than 35 who had mild COVID-19 (a few samples of this study predate the infection). Cell type and time point are not known.

J is TRBJ2-7 and V is TRBV5-5, with D possibly TRBD2 on 5 matching bases. Trimming took 0 bases from V and 3 from J, leaving 25 bases between them. Germline lookup yields CDR1 SGHKS and CDR2 YYEKEE (reference sequence). The CDR3 covers 19 residues. The CDR3 here is CASSLAGTDPWAILYEQYF. Here the CDR3 DNA reads TGTGCCAGCAGCTTGGCGGGAACAGACCCTTGGGCTATCCTCTACGAGCAGTACTTC.

The rearrangement links TRBV20-1 to TRBJ1-1, with D hard to call. The CDR3 has 17 amino acids. V was trimmed by 0 bases and J by 1 base, leaving 18 bases between them. CDR1 and CDR2 (germline): DFQATT, SNEGSKA (reference sequence). The CDR3 region has the DNA TGCAGTGCTAGAGAATGGGTCCAGGTTCTTGGGAACACTGAAGCTTTCTTT. Translated, it gives CSAREWVQVLGNTEAFF.

The J gene is TRBJ1-2, the V gene TRBV7-2, with D perhaps matching TRBD1 (6 bases). This CDR3 has 13 amino acids. The germline CDR1 and CDR2 sequences are SGHTA and FQGNSA. V lost 2 bases and J lost 6, with 10 bases in between. CDR3 in amino acids: CASSLNRADGYTF. The CDR3 nucleotides read TGTGCCAGCAGCTTAAACAGGGCGGATGGCTACACCTTC.

There are a few counts of this clonotype. The chain employs TRBV5-1 and TRBJ1-2, with D possibly TRBD1 on 5 matching bases. The CDR3 sequence is 15 residues long. V gave up 4 bases and J gave up 6 bases, with 19 bases separating them. CDR1 and CDR2 (germline): SGHRS, YFSETQ. The chain's CDR3 is CASSPGPRSENGYTF. In nucleotides, the CDR3 is TGCGCCAGCAGCCCGGGACCTAGGTCGGAAAATGGCTACACCTTC.

J is TRBJ2-5 and V is TRBV5-1; 9 nucleotides agree with TRBD1. Germline trimming cut 7 bases from V and 5 bases from J; bases unmatched to any gene: 6. This CDR3 contains 13 residues. Germline CDR1 SGHRS, CDR2 YFSETQ. The CDR3: CASGGTGWETQYF. CDR3 DNA: TGCGCCAGCGGAGGGACAGGGTGGGAGACCCAGTACTTC.

This chain connects TRBV7-6 to TRBJ1-2; no clear D gene. The V end lost 2 bases, the J end lost 6 bases, and 10 bases lay between the germline ends. CDR1 and CDR2 (germline): SGHVS, FNYEAQ. This CDR3 comprises 13 residues. CDR3 protein: CASSLRTRDGYTF. Here the CDR3 DNA reads TGTGCCAGCAGCTTACGGACCCGCGATGGCTACACCTTC.

The rearrangement uses TRBV5-1 and TRBJ2-5; 9 bases map to TRBD2. The CDR3 spans 14 residues. The germline gives CDR1 SGHRS, CDR2 YFSETQ. V lost 0 bases, J lost 3 bases, and 0 bases stayed unmatched. In nucleotides, the CDR3 is TGCGCCAGCAGCTTGGAGCGGGGGGAAGAGACCCAGTACTTC. This sequence encodes CASSLERGEETQYF.

This clonotype was observed a handful of times. CDR3 loop: CASSSGPNYEQYV. The DNA of the CDR3 is TGTGCCAGCAGTAGCGGGCCGAACTACGAGCAGTACGTC. V gene TRBV12-3 or TRBV12-4 combines with J gene TRBJ2-7; D is possibly TRBD2 (6 bases). CDR3 length equals 13 residues. V lost 5 bases and J 3 bases, leaving 11 bases between the germline ends.

The gene calls are TRBV5-1 and TRBJ1-5; D might be TRBD1 (5 bases). The CDR3 is 13 residues long. V lost 1 base to trimming and J lost 6 bases, with 8 bases between them. Germline-derived CDR1 and CDR2 are SGHRS and YFSETQ. DNA for the CDR3: TGCGCCAGCAGCTTGTCAGGGTTTCAGCCCCAGCATTTT. This encodes CASSLSGFQPQHF.

This clonotype was picked up a small number of times. V usage is TRBV15 and J usage is TRBJ1-5; D uncertain. Germline V CDR1 and CDR2: LNHNV, YYDKDF (reference sequence). The CDR3 has 16 amino acids. The V end was cut by 0 bases, the J end by 2 bases, with 11 bases between. The CDR3 protein is CATSRDKGAGNQPQHF. The CDR3 coding sequence is TGTGCCACCAGCAGAGATAAGGGAGCAGGCAATCAGCCCCAGCATTTT.

This chain uses TRBV24-1 with TRBJ2-2, with 9 nucleotides matching TRBD1. Trimming at V came to 3 bases and at J to 4 bases, leaving 11 bases not matched to a gene. The CDR3 runs 18 residues. In germline, CDR1 is KGHDR, CDR2 SFDVKD. CDR3 DNA: TGTGCCACCAGTGATCAGTCCGGGACAGGGATTTTCACCGGGGAGCTGTTTTTT. It specifies CATSDQSGTGIFTGELFF.

Only a few counts were recorded for this clonotype. An end of the junction does not agree with germline; a read error may underlie this. The chain combines TRBV4-1 with TRBJ1-5; a weak D match, TRBD1 (5 bases). This CDR3 spans 13 amino acids. Germline V gene sequence: CDR1 MGHRA, CDR2 YSYEKL. CDR3 amino acids: CASCQGGNQPQHF. DNA for the CDR3: TGCGCCAGCTGCCAGGGCGGCAATCAGCCCCAGCATTTT.

The chain is built from TRBV4-1 and TRBJ2-3; possible D gene TRBD1, 6 bases. The CDR3 consists of 15 residues. Germline CDR1 reads MGHRA; CDR2 reads YSYEKL. V shed 2 bases and J shed 3 bases, with 12 bases lying between them. The CDR3 region has the DNA TGCGCCAGCAGCCAACAGGCAGGGGTGACAGATACGCAGTATTTT. Protein product: CASSQQAGVTDTQYF.